Following are 21 T cell receptor beta chains from one sample sequenced in a study of blood T cell repertoires in COVID-19. Clones were sequenced by immunoSEQ multiplex PCR, and TCRdb holds only the in-frame ones, with some missing. In the table there are about 81,000 clones, less than 80% of which are singletons. Sequenced sample: peripheral blood. These receptors all stem from a woman in her forties or fifties with acute or convalescent COVID-19.

V usage is TRBV19 and J usage is TRBJ2-1; 9 bases match TRBD2. V lost 6 bases to trimming and J lost 3 bases; unmatched junction nucleotides: 6. The CDR3 spans 15 residues. CDR1 is LNHDA, CDR2 SQIVND, per germline (reference sequence). CDR3 region: CASSNLAGSYNEQFF. In DNA form, the CDR3 reads TGTGCCAGTAGCAATCTAGCGGGGAGCTACAATGAGCAGTTCTTC.

The chain joins TRBV3-1 (or the pseudogene TRBV3-2) to TRBJ1-1, with D possibly TRBD1 on 5 matching bases. Looked up from germline, CDR1 is LGHDT and CDR2 is YNNKEL (reference sequence). V gave up 6 bases and J gave up 1 base, with 12 bases separating them. The CDR3 runs to 14 residues. The CDR3 DNA reads TGTGCCAGCAGGAAAAGGGGTCAGAACACTGAAGCTTTCTTT. Translation gives CASRKRGQNTEAFF.

This clone was detected only once. The rearrangement uses TRBV2 and TRBJ2-3; D call uncertain. The CDR3 length is 11 residues. The V end was cut by 7 bases, the J end by 6 bases, with 8 bases between. Germline CDR1 and CDR2: SNHLY and FYNNEI. The DNA of the CDR3 is TGTGCCAGCAAATGGCCGGATACGCAGTATTTT. It yields the protein CASKWPDTQYF.

This rearrangement joins TRBV28 to TRBJ2-2; D may be TRBD2 (6 bases). Germline V gene data show CDR1 as MDHEN and CDR2 as SYDVKM. V was clipped by 4 bases and J by 7 bases, with 19 bases between them. This CDR3 has 16 amino acids. CDR3: CASSSPGTPVGGELFF. The CDR3, as DNA: TGTGCCAGCAGTTCCCCCGGGACTCCGGTGGGCGGGGAGCTGTTTTTT.

The sample holds one count of this clone. V gene TRBV19 combines with J gene TRBJ1-2; TRBD1 might be the D (5 bases). CDR1 is LNHDA, CDR2 SQIVND, per germline (reference sequence). V was trimmed by 5 bases and J by 4 bases, leaving 20 bases between them. The length of the CDR3 is 16 residues. The CDR3 sequence is CASSPVIRVGGYGYTF. Written as DNA, the CDR3 is TGTGCCAGTAGTCCGGTAATCCGGGTCGGGGGCTATGGCTACACCTTC.

CDR3 sequence: CASSFEGANTGELFF. CDR3 DNA: TGTGCCAGCAGCTTTGAGGGTGCGAACACCGGGGAGCTGTTTTTT. The chain employs TRBV7-8 and TRBJ2-2; D possibly corresponds to TRBD2 (5 bases). The germline V gene encodes CDR1 SGHVS and CDR2 FQNEAQ. The CDR3 runs to 15 residues. Trimming pared 3 bases from V and 0 bases from J, leaving 8 bases between.

The chain recombines TRBV6-1 with TRBJ1-2; tentatively, D is TRBD1 (5 bases). CDR1 and CDR2 from the germline V gene are MNHNS and SASEGT. V was shortened by 2 bases and J by 8 bases, with 12 bases between the two germline ends. CDR3 length: 13 amino acids. The CDR3 protein is CASSEPAGGGYTF. The CDR3, as DNA: TGTGCCAGCAGTGAACCTGCGGGGGGAGGCTACACCTTC.

The chain employs TRBV7-2 and TRBJ2-3; tentative D call: TRBD2 (5 bases). With 2 bases removed from V and 5 bases from J, the gap between germline ends came to 14 bases. CDR3 length equals 15 residues. Per germline, CDR1 SGHTA and CDR2 FQGNSA. Here the CDR3 reads CASSLFGEGVDTQYF. CDR3 sequence (DNA): TGTGCCAGCAGCTTATTTGGCGAGGGAGTAGATACGCAGTATTTT.

A few counts support this clone. The chain combines TRBV7-9 with TRBJ2-5; a possible D gene is TRBD1 (5 bases). The CDR3 length is 13 residues. Trimming left V 1 base short and J 7 bases short, with 10 bases between. Germline lookup yields CDR1 SEHNR and CDR2 FQNEAQ (reference sequence). The CDR3 bases are TGTGCCAGCAGCTTAGGGGGCACTCGGACCCAGTACTTC. Protein: CASSLGGTRTQYF.

The chain carries TRBV29-1 and TRBJ1-2, with 7 bases that match TRBD1. V lost 4 bases, J lost 5 bases, and 10 bases stayed unmatched. From germline, CDR1 is SQVTM and CDR2 ANQGSEA. This CDR3 is 14 amino acids long. The CDR3 nucleotides read TGCAGCGTTGGAGGACAGGAGTACGTGTATGGCTACACCTTC. It yields the protein CSVGGQEYVYGYTF.

The CDR3 is CASSGFTGSYEQYF. For the CDR3, the DNA is TGTGCCAGCAGTGGTTTTACAGGGTCCTACGAGCAGTACTTC. V usage is TRBV14 and J usage is TRBJ2-7, with TRBD1 as a possible D gene (6 bases). The CDR3 runs to 14 residues. Germline assignment: CDR1 SGHDN and CDR2 FVKESK. Between the trimmed V and J ends, which lost 6 bases and 1 base, there was a span of 13 bases.

The chain carries TRBV7-9 and TRBJ2-1; 8 nucleotides match TRBD1. This CDR3 comprises 13 residues. Trimming at V came to 5 bases and at J to 5 bases, leaving 2 bases not matched to a gene. Germline CDR1 and CDR2: SEHNR and FQNEAQ (reference sequence). This CDR3 reads CASSPGGHNEQFF. Written as DNA, the CDR3 is TGTGCCAGCAGCCCAGGGGGCCACAATGAGCAGTTCTTC.

The chain uses TRBV5-8 and TRBJ1-5; possible D gene TRBD1, 5 bases. Germline assignment: CDR1 SGHTS and CDR2 YDEGEE. This CDR3 has 15 amino acids. Trimming removed 4 bases at V and 1 base at J, with 12 bases between. The CDR3 DNA reads as TGTGCCAGCAGCGCGGGGACTCTCAGCAATCAGCCCCAGCATTTT. It specifies CASSAGTLSNQPQHF.

The chain uses TRBV9 and TRBJ1-5; D gene uncertain. CDR1 is SGDLS, CDR2 YYNGEE, per germline. Trimming removed 0 bases at V and 0 bases at J, with 7 bases between. This CDR3 is built from 15 residues. CDR3 bases: TGTGCCAGCAGCGTAGACGGTCATAGCAATCAGCCCCAGCATTTT. Its translation: CASSVDGHSNQPQHF.

CDR3 residues: CASSSGTYTDTQYF. CDR3 DNA: TGTGCCAGCAGCTCCGGGACTTACACAGATACGCAGTATTTT. V usage is TRBV7-2 and J usage is TRBJ2-3; tentative D call: TRBD2 (6 bases). In germline, CDR1 is SGHTA, CDR2 FQGNSA. The CDR3 extends over 14 amino acids. V shed 4 bases and J shed 2 bases, with 10 bases lying between them.

This clone has just one count. This rearrangement joins TRBV29-1 to TRBJ1-4; 7 positions match TRBD1. Trimming at V came to 5 bases and at J to 4 bases, leaving 4 bases not matched to a gene. CDR1 SQVTM and CDR2 ANQGSEA come from the germline V gene. The CDR3 is 13 residues long. The CDR3 DNA sequence: TGCAGCGTTCAACAGGGGAGTAATGAAAAACTGTTTTTT. As protein: CSVQQGSNEKLFF.

Here the CDR3 DNA reads TGTGCCAGCAGCGCCTATGGTAATGAGCAGTTCTTC. Protein sequence: CASSAYGNEQFF. This chain uses TRBV9 with TRBJ2-1; unclear D gene. Germline V CDR1 and CDR2: SGDLS, YYNGEE. Deletions cut 3 bases from V and 7 bases from J, with 8 bases between. This CDR3 has 12 amino acids.

The chain employs TRBV9 and TRBJ2-7, with TRBD2 matching over 14 bases. V shed 4 bases and J 4 bases; nucleotides not matched to a gene: 7. Looked up from germline, CDR1 is SGDLS and CDR2 is YYNGEE. CDR3 size: 16 residues. The CDR3 here is CASSPGLAGGSYEQYF. The DNA for the CDR3 is TGTGCCAGCAGCCCAGGACTAGCGGGGGGCAGTTACGAGCAGTACTTC. The whole variable domain, filled in from reference TRBV9 and TRBJ2-7, reads DSGVTQTPKHLITATGQRVTLRCSPRSGDLSVYWYQQSLDQGLQFLIQYYNGEERAKGNILERFSAQQFPDLHSELNLSSLELGDSALYFCASSPGLAGGSYEQYFGPGTRLTVT.

J is TRBJ1-1 and V is TRBV28; tentatively, D is TRBD1 (5 bases). CDR3 length: 14 amino acids. The germline CDR1 and CDR2 sequences are MDHEN and SYDVKM. Trimming shortened V by 2 bases and J by 2 bases, and 9 bases separated the two germline ends. CDR3 region: CASSLGRENTEAFF. DNA for the CDR3: TGTGCCAGCAGTTTAGGCAGGGAAAACACTGAAGCTTTCTTT.

The chain combines TRBV5-1 with TRBJ2-7, with D perhaps TRBD1 (5 bases). The germline V gene encodes CDR1 SGHRS and CDR2 YFSETQ. Trimming removed 0 bases at V and 0 bases at J, with 7 bases between. The CDR3 is made up of 14 amino acids. This chain's CDR3 is CASSLGGSSYEQYF. In DNA, the CDR3 is TGCGCCAGCAGCTTGGGGGGCAGCTCCTACGAGCAGTACTTC.

V gene TRBV19 combines with J gene TRBJ1-6; D ambiguous. This CDR3 contains 13 residues. The ends were cut back, 7 bases at V and 8 bases at J, with 12 bases in the middle. Germline assignment: CDR1 LNHDA and CDR2 SQIVND (reference sequence). In DNA form, the CDR3 reads TGTGCCAGTAAACCGGGAAAGGATTCACCCCTCCACTTT. The encoded protein is CASKPGKDSPLHF.